Below are 22 T cell receptor beta chains sequenced from a single sample in a study of T cells in Graves' hyperthyroidism and ophthalmopathy (dated by TCRdb to between 2018 and 2020). Libraries were constructed by multiplex PCR. TCRdb shows the sequencer as Illumina HiSeq 2000. TCR beta CDR3 regions were amplified from RNA transcripts. For the first round of RT-PCR on the TCR CDR3, the HTBI primer set was used together with the Qiagen OneStep RT-PCR kit. TCRdb reanalyzed the raw reads on its own, using fastp at Q25 for trimming and MiXCR for clone calling, and kept in-frame beta chains. Each CDR3 protein gets just one entry, which takes the most common genes and DNA from the rows behind it. The sample profile shows about half a million distinct CDR3 sequences; 15% to 20% of them were found once. The ten most abundant clones make up roughly 29% of the sample. Sequences were obtained from blood. These receptors were taken from a young woman with Graves' ophthalmopathy.

The genes are TRBV5-8 and TRBJ2-7, with no clear D. This CDR3 spans 13 amino acids. Germline CDR1 SGHTS, CDR2 YDEGEE. The V gene lost 3 bases and the J gene lost 5 bases, with 12 bases spanning the gap. This chain's CDR3 is CASSSWPNNEQYF. The CDR3 bases are TGTGCCAGCAGCTCATGGCCCAATAACGAGCAGTACTTC. The whole variable domain, remainder taken from reference TRBV5-8 and TRBJ2-7, is EAGVTQSPTHLIKTRGQQATLRCSPISGHTSVYWYQQALGLGLQFLLWYDEGEERNRGNFPPRFSGRQFPNYSSELNVNALELEDSALYLCASSSWPNNEQYFGPGTRLTVT.

This clonotype was seen a handful of times. The V gene is TRBV4-3, the J gene TRBJ1-4; D perhaps matches TRBD1 (5 bases). Germline V gene lookup returns CDR1 LGHNA and CDR2 YSLEER. This CDR3 has 14 amino acids. Trimming removed 8 bases at V and 8 bases at J, with 18 bases between. The CDR3 region is CASSVQGLKEKLFF. The CDR3 coding sequence is TGCGCCAGCTCTGTGCAGGGTTTAAAGGAAAAACTGTTTTTT.

In DNA, the CDR3 is TGTGCCAGCAGTTTGTATAGCGGGATGCGCTCCTACGAGCAGTACTTC. Translating it yields CASSLYSGMRSYEQYF. The genes are TRBV27 and TRBJ2-7; 8 bases line up with TRBD2. This CDR3 region has 16 residues. Germline V lookup: CDR1 MNHEY, CDR2 SMNVEV (reference sequence). Trimming removed 3 bases from V and 0 bases from J; junction bases left unmatched: 7.

In its sample, this clonotype was seen many times. This chain joins TRBV6-2 or TRBV6-3 and TRBJ2-2; a weak D match, TRBD1 (5 bases). CDR1 and CDR2 from the germline V gene are MNHEY and SVGEGT. Trimming took 4 bases from V and 0 from J, leaving 12 bases between them. This CDR3 has 16 amino acids. The CDR3 loop reads CASSSADSANTGELFF. CDR3 in DNA: TGTGCCAGCAGTTCCGCCGACAGCGCGAACACCGGGGAGCTGTTTTTT.

Many counts were recorded for this clonotype. The J gene is TRBJ2-1, the V gene TRBV18; TRBD2 aligns across 11 bases. This CDR3 spans 17 amino acids. Trimming at V came to 3 bases and at J to 7 bases, leaving 11 bases not matched to a gene. Per the germline V gene, CDR1 is KGHSH and CDR2 is LQKENI. The CDR3 sequence: CASSPRLGTSGGNEQFF. The CDR3 nucleotides are TGTGCCAGCTCACCCAGATTGGGGACTAGCGGAGGGAATGAGCAGTTCTTC.

This clonotype was counted between two and nine times. This chain connects TRBV20-1 to TRBJ2-7; D not certain. There are 13 residues in the CDR3. V gave up 1 base and J gave up 2 bases, with 9 bases separating them. Germline values: CDR1 DFQATT, CDR2 SNEGSKA (reference sequence). CDR3: CSARARDTYEQYF. In nucleotides, the CDR3 is TGCAGTGCTAGAGCAAGGGATACCTACGAGCAGTACTTC.

The chain recombines TRBV6-1 with TRBJ2-3, with 9 bases identical to TRBD2. The germline V gene encodes CDR1 MNHNS and CDR2 SASEGT. J was trimmed by 2 bases and V by 5 bases; bases with no gene match: 17. CDR3 size: 19 residues. The CDR3 sequence is CASSSPILREGPPTDTQYF. The CDR3, as DNA: TGTGCCAGCAGTTCCCCTATTTTGCGGGAGGGCCCCCCCACAGATACGCAGTATTTT.

This clonotype was counted at least ten times. The V and J genes are TRBV20-1 and TRBJ2-3; the match to TRBD2 covers 8 bases. The CDR3 loop spans 14 amino acids. The V and J ends lost 5 bases and 2 bases, in that order; junction bases with no gene match: 6. Germline assignment: CDR1 DFQATT and CDR2 SNEGSKA (reference sequence). The CDR3 DNA is TGCAGTGCTCACGTAGCGGGATTCACAGATACGCAGTATTTT. Protein product: CSAHVAGFTDTQYF.

This chain's CDR3 is CASAQTGRLAKNIQYF. The CDR3 bases are TGTGCCAGTGCCCAAACAGGAAGACTAGCCAAAAACATTCAGTACTTC. The chain combines TRBV19 with TRBJ2-4; a possible D gene is TRBD1 (5 bases). The V end was cut by 8 bases, the J end by 0 bases, with 17 bases between. The germline V gene encodes CDR1 LNHDA and CDR2 SQIVND (reference sequence). The CDR3 loop spans 16 amino acids.

This clonotype showed up many times. The V gene is TRBV12-3 or TRBV12-4, the J gene TRBJ1-2, with a tentative D call TRBD1 (5 bases). Trimming took 6 bases from V and 4 from J, leaving 15 bases between them. The CDR3 has 14 amino acids. The DNA for the CDR3 is TGTGCCAGCAGACCAACCGGGACCGCCTATGGCTACACCTTC. It yields the protein CASRPTGTAYGYTF.

This clonotype was found many times. The chain carries TRBV2 and TRBJ2-3, with D maybe TRBD1 (5 bases). Deletions cut 3 bases from V and 1 base from J, with 8 bases between. This CDR3 is 14 amino acids long. Germline loops: CDR1 SNHLY, CDR2 FYNNEI. The CDR3 DNA follows: TGTGCCAGCAGTGATAGGGGCCGCACAGATACGCAGTATTTT. Translation: CASSDRGRTDTQYF.

This clonotype appeared a few times. The gene calls are TRBV24-1 and TRBJ2-2, with no clear D. Germline lookup yields CDR1 KGHDR and CDR2 SFDVKD. V was trimmed by 1 base and J by 6 bases, leaving 20 bases between them. The CDR3 length is 18 residues. DNA of the CDR3: TGTGCCACCAGTGATTTCGGTTCCCAAACATCGACACCCGGGGAGCTGTTTTTT. Translated, it gives CATSDFGSQTSTPGELFF.

In this sample, this clonotype turned up many times. The rearrangement joins TRBV3-1 to TRBJ2-1, with a weak D call TRBD2 (6 bases). Deletions cut 1 base from V and 10 bases from J, with 17 bases between. The CDR3 is made up of 15 amino acids. The germline gives CDR1 LGHDT, CDR2 YNNKEL (reference sequence). CDR3 nucleotides: TGTGCCAGCAGCCAAGCGATTACAGCTAGCGCAGAGCAGTTCTTC. Protein product: CASSQAITASAEQFF.

The V and J genes are TRBV27 and TRBJ2-3; 10 bases line up with TRBD2. The CDR3 runs to 16 residues. CDR1 and CDR2 (germline): MNHEY, SMNVEV (reference sequence). J gave up 4 bases and V 5 bases, and 9 bases lay outside the gene matches. CDR3 in DNA: TGTGCCAGCAGTCCCCGAGCGGGAGGGCCCTCAGATACGCAGTATTTT. Its translation is CASSPRAGGPSDTQYF.

Comments on this clonotype: A read error may be the cause here, since a much bigger clone is one base away. V usage is TRBV30 and J usage is TRBJ2-3, with D possibly matching TRBD2 (5 bases). The CDR3 runs 12 residues. V shed 0 bases and J shed 7 bases, with 8 bases lying between them. Germline V gene data show CDR1 as GTSNPN and CDR2 as SVGIG (reference sequence). CDR3 residues: CAWSVLAYTQYF. The DNA for the CDR3 is TGTGCCTGGAGTGTCCTAGCCTATACGCAGTATTTT.

This clonotype has a handful of counts. The rearrangement links TRBV28 to TRBJ2-7; D is unresolved. Trimming shortened V by 5 bases and J by 2 bases, and 16 bases separated the two germline ends. Germline CDR1 reads MDHEN; CDR2 reads SYDVKM. The CDR3 length is 15 residues. For the CDR3, the DNA is TGTGCCAGCAGTCTCACCCCCACCCGGACCTACGAGCAGTACTTC. Its translation: CASSLTPTRTYEQYF.

This clonotype was seen a few times. V usage is TRBV3-1 and J usage is TRBJ2-7; the D call may be TRBD1 or TRBD2 (5 bases each). With 4 bases removed from V and 0 bases from J, the gap between germline ends came to 10 bases. This CDR3 region has 14 residues. Germline CDR1 is LGHDT and CDR2 is YNNKEL (reference sequence). Here the CDR3 reads CASSRDASSYEQYF. In DNA form, the CDR3 reads TGTGCCAGCAGCCGGGACGCCAGCTCCTACGAGCAGTACTTC.

This clonotype turned up a few times. The chain recombines TRBV7-2 with TRBJ2-1; D not resolved. Germline V gene lookup returns CDR1 SGHTA and CDR2 FQGNSA. There are 16 residues in the CDR3. V gave up 2 bases and J gave up 0 bases, with 11 bases separating them. The CDR3 DNA is TGTGCCAGCAGCTTAAAGGGCTTAAGCTCCTACAATGAGCAGTTCTTC. This translates into CASSLKGLSSYNEQFF.

This clonotype has a handful of counts. The chain joins TRBV7-9 to TRBJ1-2; D uncertain. The CDR3 length is 15 residues. Deletions cut 3 bases from V and 4 bases from J, with 15 bases between. Looked up from germline, CDR1 is SEHNR and CDR2 is FQNEAQ (reference sequence). CDR3 in DNA: TGTGCCAGCAGCTTTTTTGGGATTGGGAGCTATGGCTACACCTTC. Translation: CASSFFGIGSYGYTF.

This clonotype was counted only a few times. This rearrangement joins TRBV20-1 to TRBJ1-5; no reliable D call. There are 12 residues in the CDR3. Trimming shortened V by 6 bases and J by 2 bases, and 8 bases separated the two germline ends. Germline lookup yields CDR1 DFQATT and CDR2 SNEGSKA (reference sequence). CDR3 sequence: CSATSGNQPQHF. DNA for the CDR3: TGCAGTGCGACCTCGGGCAATCAGCCCCAGCATTTT.

The chain employs TRBV3-1 and TRBJ2-7, with D maybe TRBD2 (5 bases). The germline gives CDR1 LGHDT, CDR2 YNNKEL (reference sequence). V lost 5 bases to trimming and J lost 3 bases, with 14 bases between them. The CDR3 has 14 residues. This chain's CDR3 is CASSSLVGLYEQYF. CDR3 nucleotide sequence: TGTGCCAGCAGCTCGCTGGTAGGACTCTACGAGCAGTACTTC.

This clonotype turned up a few times. The genes are TRBV7-2 and TRBJ2-2; 8 nucleotides line up with TRBD1. The V and J ends lost 11 bases and 8 bases, in that order; junction bases with no gene match: 7. CDR1 is SGHTA, CDR2 FQGNSA, per germline. The CDR3 spans 12 residues. The CDR3 nucleotides read TGTGCCGGGGGGACAGGTGCAGGGGAGCTGTTTTTT. Translation gives CAGGTGAGELFF.